The T cell receptor beta chain described here comes from a study of chemoradiotherapy in HPV16-positive cancers (dated by TCRdb to 2022 to 2024). Notes on the research overall: Using functional T-cell assays on cells from a couple of HPV16-positive patients, the researchers defined candidate HPV-specific T-cell clones and common TCR motifs. The study set out to ask whether T-cell immunity against the HPV oncoproteins E6 and E7 changes over the course of chemoradiotherapy and whether that immunity affects survival. The candidate HPV-specific TCRs and motifs were subsequently tracked in TCR repertoires obtained from roughly 85 patients with HPV-related cancers. What the study reported, not specific to this receptor: Expansion of candidate HPV-specific clones and E7-related TCR motifs was observed in the tumor microenvironment during treatment, whereas no such expansion was observed for non-HPV-specific T cells. The functional definition of HPV-specific T cells came from only a couple of HPV16-positive patients, and the survival association was reported for HPV16-positive patients. In HPV16-positive patients, expansion of HPV-responsive T cells during chemoradiotherapy was associated with improved recurrence-free survival.

Details on this clone: This clone's antigen is unknown. No qualities accompany the bases; no much larger clone lies one base away.

From the cysteine up to the phenylalanine, the CDR3 has a length of 13 residues. Left in the record is the CDR3 DNA by itself, 39 bases read in frame from the first base. From the germline V gene, CDR1 is MNHEY and CDR2 is SVGAGI. V and J are truncated by 2 bases and 7 bases respectively, leaving an intervening sequence of 11 bases. Repertoires were sampled multiple times during chemoradiotherapy, which allowed clonal expansion in the tumor microenvironment to be followed. Library preparation was by the immunoSEQ multiplex PCR assay. TCRdb stores this immuneACCESS table with in-frame sequences only. Part of the clones is absent; in the studies checked, under half of the shortfall reflects unresolved V genes, and no reason is known for the rest. In all, the sample holds thousands of clones, and approximately 80% of those were seen once. 1.9% of the sample is in the top ten clones.

This specimen was taken from a patient who underwent chemoradiotherapy. The V and J genes are TRBV6-5 and TRBJ1-2, with the D gene uncertain. The sequence was collected from a human donor with HPV-associated anogenital cancer. Here the CDR3 is given as CASSYDWEGGYTF. The DNA sequence is given as TGTGCCAGCAGTTACGACTGGGAGGGTGGCTACACCTTC.